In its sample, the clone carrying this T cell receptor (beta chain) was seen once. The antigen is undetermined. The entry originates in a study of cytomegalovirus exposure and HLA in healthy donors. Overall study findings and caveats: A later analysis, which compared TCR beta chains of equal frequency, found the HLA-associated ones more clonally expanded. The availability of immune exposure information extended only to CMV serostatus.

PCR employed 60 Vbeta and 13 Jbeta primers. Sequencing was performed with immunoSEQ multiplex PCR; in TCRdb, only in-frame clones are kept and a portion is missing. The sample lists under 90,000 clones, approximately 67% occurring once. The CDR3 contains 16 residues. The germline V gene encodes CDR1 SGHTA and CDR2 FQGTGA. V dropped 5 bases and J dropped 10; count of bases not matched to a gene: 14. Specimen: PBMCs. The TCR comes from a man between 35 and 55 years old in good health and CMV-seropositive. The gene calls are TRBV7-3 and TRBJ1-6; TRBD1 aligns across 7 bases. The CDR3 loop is CASSEMGQYSQSPLHF. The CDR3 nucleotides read TGTGCCAGCAGCGAAATGGGACAGTATTCTCAATCACCCCTCCACTTT. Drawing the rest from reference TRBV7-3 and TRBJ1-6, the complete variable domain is GAGVSQTPSNKVTEKGKYVELRCDPISGHTALYWYRQSLGQGPEFLIYFQGTGAADDSGLPNDRFFAVRPEGSVSTLKIQRTERGDSAVYLCASSEMGQYSQSPLHFGNGTRLTVT.